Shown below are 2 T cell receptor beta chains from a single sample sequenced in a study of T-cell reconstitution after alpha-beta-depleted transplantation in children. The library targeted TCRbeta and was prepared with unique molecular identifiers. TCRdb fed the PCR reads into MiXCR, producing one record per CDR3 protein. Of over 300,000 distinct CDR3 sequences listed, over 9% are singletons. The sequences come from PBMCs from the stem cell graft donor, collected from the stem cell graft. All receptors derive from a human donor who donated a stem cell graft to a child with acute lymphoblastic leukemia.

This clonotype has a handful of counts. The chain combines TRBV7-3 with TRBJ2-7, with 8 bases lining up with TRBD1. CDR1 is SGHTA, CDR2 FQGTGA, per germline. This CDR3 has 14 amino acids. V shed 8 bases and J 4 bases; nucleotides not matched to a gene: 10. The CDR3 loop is CASAQQGGGYEQYF. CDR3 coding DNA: TGTGCCAGCGCCCAACAGGGGGGTGGTTACGAGCAGTACTTC.

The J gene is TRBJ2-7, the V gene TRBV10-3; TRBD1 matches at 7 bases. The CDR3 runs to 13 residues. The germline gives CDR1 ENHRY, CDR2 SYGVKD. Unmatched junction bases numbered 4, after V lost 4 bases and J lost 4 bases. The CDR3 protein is CAISGPQGYEQYF. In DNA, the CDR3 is TGTGCCATCAGTGGGCCACAGGGGTACGAGCAGTACTTC.